This T cell receptor beta chain derives from a study of blood T cell repertoires in COVID-19. Background on the study: There were acute and convalescent COVID-19 samples, and they came from the United States, Italy and Spain.

This clone was counted once. Germline V lookup: CDR1 SGHDT, CDR2 YYEEEE. V lost 2 bases and J lost 1; bases outside the gene matches: 1. The CDR3 covers 16 residues. Authors' methods: The authors estimated nucleated cell counts from reference gene primer amplification. Here immunoSEQ multiplex PCR was the method, and the copy in TCRdb shows in-frame clones only, minus some. V and J calls and clone size follow that table, whereas D and trimming were derived from the DNA. Altogether over 150,000 clones are present, 94% being singletons, with the ten largest covering 0.76%. This receptor was obtained from a man younger than 40 with COVID-19, enrolled during active disease. The chain recombines TRBV5-6 with TRBJ2-3; 13 positions agree with TRBD2. The sequenced sample consisted of peripheral blood. The CDR3 nucleotides read TGTGCCAGCAGCTTACTAGCGGGGGGGGGCACAGATACGCAGTATTTT. Its translation is CASSLLAGGGTDTQYF.